This passage covers 18 T cell receptor beta chains from one sample sequenced in a study of beta chain features in type 1 diabetes. These receptors are not linked to any known antigen. Findings of the study overall: Shortening that was moderate but significant affected the TCRB CDR3s of Type 1 diabetes patients in all four CD4+ subsets.

Expressed TCRB transcripts were sequenced after all isolated RNA was converted to cDNA. TCRdb keeps only in-frame clones here, not all; method: immunoSEQ multiplex PCR. The repertoire holds under 300,000 clones, 11% to 15% seen once, with about 0.02% in the top ten. Sequenced input: naive CD4+ T cells from blood. These receptors were taken from a man aged 30-40 years with type 1 diabetes.

This chain connects TRBV5-1 to TRBJ2-1; a possible D gene is TRBD2 (5 bases). This CDR3 contains 17 residues. The V end was cut by 1 base, the J end by 6 bases, with 20 bases between. Germline loops: CDR1 SGHRS, CDR2 YFSETQ. CDR3 DNA sequence: TGCGCCAGCAGCTTGTTGGGGTCTAGGTCGGCGGGCAATGAGCAGTTCTTC. Its protein product is CASSLLGSRSAGNEQFF.

The chain links TRBV30 to TRBJ2-3; no definite D call. CDR1 is GTSNPN, CDR2 SVGIG, per germline (reference sequence). The CDR3 totals 13 residues. Trimming stripped 1 base from V and 0 bases from J, with 5 bases between. CDR3 nucleotides: TGTGCCTGGAGTGGCGCGAGCACAGATACGCAGTATTTT. It translates to CAWSGASTDTQYF. Full variable domain (outside the CDR3, taken from reference TRBV30 and TRBJ2-3): SQTIHQWPATLVQPVGSPLSLECTVEGTSNPNLYWYRQAAGRGLQLLFYSVGIGQISSEVPQNLSASRPQDRQFILSSKKLLLSDSGFYLCAWSGASTDTQYFGPGTRLTVL.

This clone was counted a few times. This sequence joins TRBV2 and TRBJ2-2; perhaps TRBD1 as D (6 bases). Trimming removed 7 bases from V and 6 bases from J, with 12 bases in between. This CDR3 spans 13 amino acids. Germline values: CDR1 SNHLY, CDR2 FYNNEI. The CDR3 is CASKPQGPGELFF. The CDR3 nucleotides read TGTGCCAGCAAACCACAGGGTCCCGGGGAGCTGTTTTTT.

This clone was picked up a small number of times. The chain is built from TRBV9 and TRBJ1-2; 7 nucleotides line up with TRBD1. V lost 0 bases, J lost 1 base, and 12 bases stayed unmatched. Germline V gives CDR1 SGDLS, CDR2 YYNGEE. CDR3 length: 18 residues. In DNA form, the CDR3 reads TGTGCCAGCAGCGTAGCGGCAGGGGGAGCGAACCTTAACTATGGCTACACCTTC. Protein: CASSVAAGGANLNYGYTF.

This clone has only a few counts. The rearrangement joins TRBV5-1 to TRBJ2-2, with D possibly being TRBD2 (5 bases). Germline CDR1 is SGHRS and CDR2 is YFSETQ. The CDR3 runs 15 residues. Deletions cut 0 bases from V and 1 base from J, with 7 bases between. This chain's CDR3 is CASSLGGGNTGELFF. CDR3 sequence (DNA): TGCGCCAGCAGCTTGGGTGGAGGGAACACCGGGGAGCTGTTTTTT.

The rearrangement links TRBV5-1 to TRBJ2-5, with 14 bases identical to TRBD2. The CDR3 covers 15 residues. The germline CDR1 and CDR2 sequences are SGHRS and YFSETQ. V lost 4 bases, J lost 5 bases, and 4 bases stayed unmatched. The CDR3 DNA sequence: TGCGCCAGCAGCCCTGGGACTAGCGGGAGTGAGACCCAGTACTTC. Translation gives CASSPGTSGSETQYF. Drawing the rest from reference TRBV5-1 and TRBJ2-5, the complete variable domain is KAGVTQTPRYLIKTRGQQVTLSCSPISGHRSVSWYQQTPGQGLQFLFEYFSETQRNKGNFPGRFSGRQFSNSRSEMNVSTLELGDSALYLCASSPGTSGSETQYFGPGTRLLVL.

The chain recombines TRBV6-5 with TRBJ2-7; the match to TRBD2 covers 7 bases. V shed 0 bases and J 4 bases; nucleotides not matched to a gene: 9. The CDR3 covers 16 residues. Germline V lookup: CDR1 MNHEY, CDR2 SVGAGI. CDR3 sequence (DNA): TGTGCCAGCAGTTACTCCGCTGCTAGCGGAGAGTACGAGCAGTACTTC. This gives the protein CASSYSAASGEYEQYF.

This clone turned up a few times. The rearrangement links TRBV6-1 to TRBJ2-3; no definite D call. Germline V gene sequence: CDR1 MNHNS, CDR2 SASEGT. V lost 2 bases and J 0 bases, leaving 6 bases between the germline ends. The CDR3 covers 14 residues. The CDR3 sequence is CASSEPPSTDTQYF. The CDR3 DNA sequence: TGTGCCAGCAGTGAACCTCCTAGCACAGATACGCAGTATTTT.

The chain uses TRBV9 and TRBJ2-7, with 11 nucleotides matching TRBD2. This CDR3 spans 14 amino acids. The V gene end was trimmed by 3 bases and the J gene end by 3 bases; junction bases not matched to a gene: 2. CDR1 SGDLS and CDR2 YYNGEE come from the germline V gene. The CDR3 region has the DNA TGTGCCAGCAGCGCCGGGACTAGCGGCTACGAGCAGTACTTC. Amino acid sequence: CASSAGTSGYEQYF.

The chain has TRBV7-9 and TRBJ2-1; 8 nucleotides align to TRBD1. V dropped 5 bases and J dropped 14; count of bases not matched to a gene: 5. The CDR3 consists of 11 residues. Germline V gene sequence: CDR1 SEHNR, CDR2 FQNEAQ (reference sequence). DNA for the CDR3: TGTGCCAGCAGCCCCGGACAGGGTGAGTTCTTC. Its translation is CASSPGQGEFF.

V is TRBV7-2 and J is TRBJ2-3; weak D call: TRBD1 (6 bases). The V end was cut by 6 bases, the J end by 7 bases, with 11 bases between. The CDR3 totals 12 residues. Germline V gene sequence: CDR1 SGHTA, CDR2 FQGNSA. CDR3 amino acids: CASSYQGNTQYF. CDR3 coding DNA: TGTGCCAGCAGTTATCAGGGGAATACGCAGTATTTT.

This clone was picked up a small number of times. The CDR3 region is CASSPRGQGSHEQFF. The CDR3 nucleotides are TGTGCCAGCAGCCCACGGGGACAGGGGTCCCATGAGCAGTTCTTC. The chain is built from TRBV7-9 and TRBJ2-1; 10 nucleotides match TRBD1. In germline, CDR1 is SEHNR, CDR2 FQNEAQ (reference sequence). V trimming: 5 bases; J trimming: 8 bases; junction bases outside the gene matches: 9. CDR3 length equals 15 residues.

This chain's CDR3 is CASSLGTPEDTQYF. The CDR3 coding sequence is TGCGCCAGCAGCTTGGGAACTCCTGAAGATACGCAGTATTTT. The gene calls are TRBV5-1 and TRBJ2-3; D ambiguous. The CDR3 is 14 amino acids. Germline V gene sequence: CDR1 SGHRS, CDR2 YFSETQ. V was clipped by 0 bases and J by 5 bases, with 10 bases between them. Based on the CDR3 plus reference TRBV5-1 and TRBJ2-3, the full variable domain is KAGVTQTPRYLIKTRGQQVTLSCSPISGHRSVSWYQQTPGQGLQFLFEYFSETQRNKGNFPGRFSGRQFSNSRSEMNVSTLELGDSALYLCASSLGTPEDTQYFGPGTRLTVL.

The J gene is TRBJ2-3, the V gene TRBV5-1, with D possibly TRBD2 on 5 matching bases. Germline assignment: CDR1 SGHRS and CDR2 YFSETQ. V lost 0 bases, J lost 3 bases, and 8 bases lay in between. CDR3 length: 14 residues. In DNA, the CDR3 is TGCGCCAGCAGCTTGGCAGCGGAAACAGATACGCAGTATTTT. Translated: CASSLAAETDTQYF.

The V and J genes are TRBV30 and TRBJ2-1; D not certain. CDR3 length: 14 residues. Trimming removed 3 bases from V and 0 bases from J, with 9 bases in between. Germline CDR1 is GTSNPN and CDR2 is SVGIG (reference sequence). The CDR3 bases are TGTGCCTGGAGGCTCTCGAGCTCCTACAATGAGCAGTTCTTC. Translation gives CAWRLSSSYNEQFF. Full variable domain (outside the CDR3, taken from reference TRBV30 and TRBJ2-1): SQTIHQWPATLVQPVGSPLSLECTVEGTSNPNLYWYRQAAGRGLQLLFYSVGIGQISSEVPQNLSASRPQDRQFILSSKKLLLSDSGFYLCAWRLSSSYNEQFFGPGTRLTVL.

This clone was counted between two and nine times. The chain combines TRBV7-2 with TRBJ1-2; a possible D gene is TRBD1 (6 bases). The V end lost 4 bases, the J end lost 10 bases, and 16 bases lay between the germline ends. Germline CDR1 SGHTA, CDR2 FQGNSA. The CDR3 sequence is 13 residues long. CDR3 sequence (DNA): TGTGCCAGCAGCTCAGGACAGTTTCGGGACTACACCTTC. Translation: CASSSGQFRDYTF.

This chain connects TRBV6-5 to TRBJ1-4; a possible D gene is TRBD1 (5 bases). The length of the CDR3 is 13 residues. V gave up 2 bases and J gave up 7 bases, with 8 bases separating them. The germline gives CDR1 MNHEY, CDR2 SVGAGI. The CDR3 loop is CASSYQGGEKLFF. The CDR3 DNA reads as TGTGCCAGCAGTTACCAGGGTGGTGAAAAACTGTTTTTT.

In this sample, this clone turned up a few times. J is TRBJ1-1 and V is TRBV30; 10 bases match TRBD1. The CDR3 is made up of 14 amino acids. The V gene end was trimmed by 1 base and the J gene end by 5 bases; junction bases not matched to a gene: 4. Per the germline V gene, CDR1 is GTSNPN and CDR2 is SVGIG (reference sequence). The CDR3 loop is CAWSGDRGLTEAFF. The CDR3 coding sequence is TGTGCCTGGAGTGGGGACAGGGGTCTGACTGAAGCTTTCTTT.